This T cell receptor (beta chain) is from a study of cytomegalovirus exposure and HLA in healthy donors. Notes on the study in general: TCR association rates varied by HLA locus in a later analysis, with DRB1 highest and HLA-C lowest. In a later analysis, TCR beta V- and J-gene trimming showed a link to a missense DCLRE1C variant.

Trimming took 0 bases from V and 2 from J; bases not matched to a gene: 10. Germline values: CDR1 LGHNA, CDR2 YSLEER. This CDR3 has 18 residues. The PCR was carried out with 60 Vbeta primers and 13 Jbeta primers. Data came from immunoSEQ multiplex PCR; TCRdb stores just in-frame clones and leaves some out. This table holds under 200,000 clones, 60% to 85% found once. This clone came up once. Its antigen is not identified. Sample: PBMCs. This TCR derives from a female donor in good health and CMV-seronegative. The chain links TRBV4-3 to TRBJ1-2; 9 nucleotides agree with TRBD1. The CDR3 region has the DNA TGCGCCAGCAGCCAAGACCTAACAGGGGGCACGCGCAACTATGGCTACACCTTC. It is translated as CASSQDLTGGTRNYGYTF.